The 18 T cell receptor beta chains in this list originate from one sample, sequenced in a study of cytomegalovirus exposure and HLA in healthy donors. Researchers ran the PCR with 60 Vbeta and 13 Jbeta primers. This table comes from immunoSEQ multiplex PCR, and its TCRdb copy is limited to in-frame clones, with some not included. The table has 95,000 to 100,000 clones, around a tenth seen once. Sequencing used PBMCs. These receptors originate from a man in his fifties or sixties in good health and CMV-seropositive.

In its sample, this clone was seen a few times. This chain connects TRBV5-1 to TRBJ1-1; D possibly corresponds to TRBD1 (5 bases). The CDR3 totals 15 residues. Germline lookup yields CDR1 SGHRS and CDR2 YFSETQ. Deletions cut 3 bases from V and 7 bases from J, with 19 bases between. CDR3 nucleotide sequence: TGCGCCAGCAGCTCGGTTGTGGGGGGAAATGGTGAAGCTTTCTTT. Protein: CASSSVVGGNGEAFF. Full variable domain (remainder filled in from reference TRBV5-1 and TRBJ1-1): KAGVTQTPRYLIKTRGQQVTLSCSPISGHRSVSWYQQTPGQGLQFLFEYFSETQRNKGNFPGRFSGRQFSNSRSEMNVSTLELGDSALYLCASSSVVGGNGEAFFGQGTRLTVV.

This clone was counted at least ten times. The rearrangement links TRBV6-1 to TRBJ2-1; D unclear. The CDR3 runs 13 residues. The V end lost 2 bases, the J end lost 2 bases, and 4 bases lay between the germline ends. Germline-derived CDR1 and CDR2 are MNHNS and SASEGT. The CDR3 reads CASSESTYNEQFF. The DNA of the CDR3 is TGTGCCAGCAGTGAATCTACCTACAATGAGCAGTTCTTC.

The V call is TRBV10-3, the J call TRBJ2-7; TRBD2 matches 8 bases. The CDR3 covers 14 residues. The germline V gene encodes CDR1 ENHRY and CDR2 SYGVKD. The J segment lost 2 bases and the V segment lost 10 bases, leaving 10 bases of the junction unmatched. The CDR3 protein is CATRRERGTYEQYF. The DNA for the CDR3 is TGTGCCACGCGACGAGAGCGGGGGACCTACGAGCAGTACTTC.

J is TRBJ1-2 and V is TRBV5-1; D perhaps matches TRBD1 (5 bases). Germline V gene data show CDR1 as SGHRS and CDR2 as YFSETQ. The CDR3 length is 14 residues. V lost 4 bases and J 10 bases, leaving 20 bases between the germline ends. The CDR3 region is CASSPSGTTSVYTF. The CDR3, as DNA: TGCGCCAGCAGCCCATCCGGGACTACTTCTGTCTACACCTTC.

This clone was counted only a few times. This sequence joins TRBV2 and TRBJ1-2, with TRBD1 as a possible D gene (5 bases). The CDR3 loop spans 13 amino acids. V gave up 6 bases and J gave up 7 bases, with 15 bases separating them. From germline, CDR1 is SNHLY and CDR2 FYNNEI. The CDR3 sequence is CASRGDFWAGYTF. The DNA for the CDR3 is TGTGCCAGCAGGGGGGACTTTTGGGCTGGCTACACCTTC.

This clone appeared a few times. This chain links TRBV6-5 with TRBJ2-1; 9 bases line up with TRBD2. The germline CDR1 and CDR2 sequences are MNHEY and SVGAGI. This CDR3 contains 15 residues. V was pared by 6 bases and J by 8 bases, with 11 bases of the junction left unmatched. The CDR3 DNA sequence: TGTGCCAGCAGAGACCCGGGACTAGCTCAGGATGAGCAGTTCTTC. Translated: CASRDPGLAQDEQFF.

This clone was seen more than once but under ten times. The chain recombines TRBV2 with TRBJ2-2; maybe TRBD1 (5 bases). The ends were cut back, 6 bases at V and 0 bases at J, with 11 bases in the middle. This CDR3 contains 15 residues. Per the germline V gene, CDR1 is SNHLY and CDR2 is FYNNEI. The DNA of the CDR3 is TGTGCCAGCAGACCTAGACAGACGAACACCGGGGAGCTGTTTTTT. Encoded protein: CASRPRQTNTGELFF.

This sequence joins TRBV5-1 and TRBJ1-1, with 7 bases fitting TRBD1. J gave up 0 bases and V 4 bases, and 3 bases lay outside the gene matches. CDR3 length equals 14 residues. Germline V gene data show CDR1 as SGHRS and CDR2 as YFSETQ. CDR3 coding DNA: TGCGCCAGCAGCCCCGGGACAGTGAACACTGAAGCTTTCTTT. Its translation: CASSPGTVNTEAFF.

The rearrangement joins TRBV10-3 to TRBJ2-2; 9 bases fit TRBD2. Germline V CDR1 and CDR2: ENHRY, SYGVKD. The CDR3 is made up of 16 amino acids. J gave up 3 bases and V 2 bases, and 4 bases lay outside the gene matches. CDR3 bases: TGTGCCATCAGTGAGGCGACTAGCGGTGACACCGGGGAGCTGTTTTTT. Translated, it gives CAISEATSGDTGELFF.

This clone was detected only a few times. V and J are TRBV18 and TRBJ2-7; weak D call: TRBD1 (5 bases). This CDR3 has 13 amino acids. Germline V gene data show CDR1 as KGHSH and CDR2 as LQKENI. V was trimmed by 4 bases and J by 1 base, leaving 8 bases between them. CDR3 bases: TGTGCCAGCTCACGATCAGGGTCCTACGAGCAGTACTTC. Protein sequence: CASSRSGSYEQYF.

This chain joins TRBV30 and TRBJ1-4; tentatively, D is TRBD1 (6 bases). CDR1 is GTSNPN, CDR2 SVGIG, per germline (reference sequence). V was trimmed by 1 base and J by 9 bases, leaving 18 bases between them. The CDR3 covers 15 residues. The CDR3 DNA sequence: TGTGCCTGGAGTGATACAGGGAGATGGGCCCAAAAACTGTTTTTT. This sequence encodes CAWSDTGRWAQKLFF.

J is TRBJ1-2 and V is TRBV14; 10 nucleotides align to TRBD1. CDR3 size: 15 residues. The junction had 8 bases not matched to a gene; V was cut back by 6 bases and J by 4 bases. Germline loops: CDR1 SGHDN, CDR2 FVKESK. The CDR3 bases are TGTGCCAGCAGTAGCCGGGACAGGGGCTCCTATGGCTACACCTTC. Its protein is CASSSRDRGSYGYTF.

This clone was detected a few times. This rearrangement joins TRBV10-3 to TRBJ1-5, with a tentative D call TRBD1 (6 bases). V was shortened by 2 bases and J by 6 bases, with 11 bases between the two germline ends. The CDR3 extends over 14 amino acids. Germline CDR1 ENHRY, CDR2 SYGVKD. CDR3 sequence (DNA): TGTGCCATCAGTGAGGGAACAGGGATTCAGCCCCAGCATTTT. The encoded protein is CAISEGTGIQPQHF.

The sample holds a few counts of this clone. V is TRBV27 and J is TRBJ2-1; D possibly corresponds to TRBD2 (6 bases). This CDR3 is built from 14 residues. Germline CDR1 and CDR2: MNHEY and SMNVEV (reference sequence). With 8 bases removed from V and 0 bases from J, the gap between germline ends came to 11 bases. Here the CDR3 reads CASGRTNSYNEQFF. The DNA for the CDR3 is TGTGCCAGCGGTCGGACTAACTCCTACAATGAGCAGTTCTTC.

The sample holds a few counts of this clone. J is TRBJ2-5 and V is TRBV7-2; D is possibly TRBD2 (6 bases). The CDR3 consists of 14 residues. V was clipped by 4 bases and J by 4 bases, with 13 bases between them. From germline, CDR1 is SGHTA and CDR2 FQGNSA. CDR3 nucleotide sequence: TGTGCCAGCAGCTCCCCGCGGAGGGGAGAGACCCAGTACTTC. Protein sequence: CASSSPRRGETQYF.

The chain is built from TRBV30 and TRBJ1-2, with TRBD1 as a possible D gene (6 bases). Trimming stripped 3 bases from V and 8 bases from J, with 13 bases between. The CDR3 sequence is 12 residues long. Germline V gene lookup returns CDR1 GTSNPN and CDR2 SVGIG (reference sequence). The chain's CDR3 is CAWSRGGFGYTF. CDR3 sequence (DNA): TGTGCCTGGAGCCGAGGGGGTTTCGGCTACACCTTC.

This clone has at least ten counts. This chain joins TRBV6-1 and TRBJ2-1, with a possible D match to TRBD1 (6 bases). Trimming took off 5 bases at V and 8 bases at J, with 10 bases between the two ends. This CDR3 spans 12 amino acids. Germline assignment: CDR1 MNHNS and CDR2 SASEGT. CDR3 bases: TGTGCCAGCAGTTTCAGGGGAGATGAGCAGTTCTTC. Its translation is CASSFRGDEQFF.

The rearrangement links TRBV27 to TRBJ2-3; D is ambiguous. CDR1 is MNHEY, CDR2 SMNVEV, per germline (reference sequence). CDR3 length: 12 residues. The ends were cut back, 2 bases at V and 4 bases at J, with 4 bases in the middle. In DNA, the CDR3 is TGTGCCAGCAGTTTACCCGCAGATACGCAGTATTTT. Protein product: CASSLPADTQYF.